A selection of T cell receptor beta chains follows, all from one sample in a study of vaccination and CD4 T cells after COVID-19. Via MiXCR, TCRdb re-called the PCR reads, giving one row per CDR3 protein. Of some 22,000 distinct CDR3 sequences in the sample, less than 35% were seen once. Antigens for these TCRs are unknown. Sequenced material: CD4+ T cells from blood, cultured in vitro, taken about 7 months after SARS-CoV-2 vaccination. The receptors were gathered from a human donor who had recovered from COVID-19. Each CDR3 is given with its conserved first and last residue. Fields, in order: V gene, clone size, J gene, D gene, CDR3 protein, CDR3 DNA. The D gene is left open where the match is weak. Clone size, where shown, is once, few, many, or a class for clones that have expanded.

V gene: TRBV27
clone size: -
J gene: TRBJ1-2
D gene: -
CDR3 protein: CASSLAGREYGYTF
CDR3 DNA: TGTGCCAGCAGTTTAGCGGGCAGGGAATATGGCTACACCTTC

V gene: TRBV28
clone size: few
J gene: TRBJ2-3
D gene: TRBD2
CDR3 protein: CASSSPGLADLTDTQYF
CDR3 DNA: TGTGCCAGCAGTTCACCGGGACTAGCGGATCTGACGGATACGCAGTATTTT

V gene: TRBV7-3
clone size: few
J gene: TRBJ2-1
D gene: -
CDR3 protein: CASSLPGRFREQFF
CDR3 DNA: TGTGCCAGCAGCTTACCCGGTAGGTTTCGGGAGCAGTTCTTC

V gene: TRBV28
clone size: once
J gene: TRBJ1-5
D gene: -
CDR3 protein: CASSILNQPQHF
CDR3 DNA: TGTGCCAGCAGTATCCTTAATCAGCCCCAGCATTTT

V gene: TRBV7-2
clone size: -
J gene: TRBJ2-3
D gene: -
CDR3 protein: CASSPGGRLTQYF
CDR3 DNA: TGTGCCAGCAGCCCCGGAGGACGGCTTACGCAGTATTTT

V gene: TRBV7-9
clone size: few
J gene: TRBJ2-7
D gene: -
CDR3 protein: CASSSTPGEQYF
CDR3 DNA: TGTGCCAGCAGCTCCACCCCGGGCGAGCAGTACTTC

V gene: TRBV28
clone size: -
J gene: TRBJ2-3
D gene: -
CDR3 protein: CASSPRRTDTQYF
CDR3 DNA: TGTGCCAGCAGTCCTCGACGAACAGATACGCAGTATTTT

V gene: TRBV10-3
clone size: few
J gene: TRBJ2-5
D gene: -
CDR3 protein: CAIRQGAGGQETQYF
CDR3 DNA: TGTGCCATCAGGCAGGGTGCCGGGGGACAAGAGACCCAGTACTTC

V gene: TRBV7-9
clone size: -
J gene: TRBJ2-2
D gene: TRBD2
CDR3 protein: CASSLAGGTGELFF
CDR3 DNA: TGTGCCAGCAGCCTAGCGGGGGGCACCGGGGAGCTGTTTTTT

V gene: TRBV19
clone size: few
J gene: TRBJ1-6
D gene: -
CDR3 protein: CASTPQARGAPLHF
CDR3 DNA: TGTGCCAGTACCCCACAGGCCAGGGGTGCACCCCTCCACTTT

V gene: TRBV20-1
clone size: few
J gene: TRBJ2-1
D gene: TRBD2
CDR3 protein: CSASPREGPYNEQFF
CDR3 DNA: TGCAGTGCGAGCCCTCGGGAGGGCCCGTACAATGAGCAGTTCTTC

V gene: TRBV7-9
clone size: -
J gene: TRBJ2-7
D gene: -
CDR3 protein: CASSLIRDSLHEQYF
CDR3 DNA: TGTGCCAGCAGCTTAATTCGGGACTCCCTCCACGAGCAGTACTTC

V gene: TRBV7-2
clone size: -
J gene: TRBJ2-4
D gene: -
CDR3 protein: CASSLQGAKNIQYF
CDR3 DNA: TGTGCCAGCAGCTTACAGGGTGCCAAAAACATTCAGTACTTC

V gene: TRBV10-3
clone size: -
J gene: TRBJ2-7
D gene: -
CDR3 protein: CAISVQGDEQYF
CDR3 DNA: TGTGCCATCAGCGTACAGGGCGACGAGCAGTACTTC

V gene: TRBV27
clone size: medium-sized
J gene: TRBJ1-1
D gene: -
CDR3 protein: CASTTTNTEAFF
CDR3 DNA: TGTGCCAGCACAACCACGAACACTGAAGCTTTCTTT

V gene: TRBV20-1
clone size: -
J gene: TRBJ2-3
D gene: TRBD2
CDR3 protein: CSARLAGDTDTQYF
CDR3 DNA: TGCAGTGCTAGATTGGCGGGAGACACAGATACGCAGTATTTT

V gene: TRBV7-2
clone size: -
J gene: TRBJ2-5
D gene: TRBD1
CDR3 protein: CASSLAGGQWGETQYF
CDR3 DNA: TGTGCCAGCAGCTTAGCAGGGGGACAGTGGGGAGAGACCCAGTACTTC

V gene: TRBV6-4
clone size: -
J gene: TRBJ2-1
D gene: -
CDR3 protein: CASSALARGTYNEQFF
CDR3 DNA: TGTGCCAGCAGTGCCTTAGCTAGGGGAACCTACAATGAGCAGTTCTTC

V gene: TRBV7-9
clone size: -
J gene: TRBJ2-1
D gene: -
CDR3 protein: CASSPHPSISLRYNEQFF
CDR3 DNA: TGTGCCAGCAGCCCCCATCCCTCTATCTCCCTGAGGTACAATGAGCAGTTCTTC

V gene: TRBV20-1
clone size: few
J gene: TRBJ2-3
D gene: -
CDR3 protein: CSARVQRAIPDTQYF
CDR3 DNA: TGCAGTGCCCGAGTACAGCGGGCCATCCCAGATACGCAGTATTTT

V gene: TRBV6-2/TRBV6-3
clone size: few
J gene: TRBJ2-5
D gene: TRBD2
CDR3 protein: CASSYSPGGEETQYF
CDR3 DNA: TGTGCCAGCAGTTACTCGCCGGGAGGGGAAGAGACCCAGTACTTC

V gene: TRBV20-1
clone size: few
J gene: TRBJ2-5
D gene: -
CDR3 protein: CSASRQRGLTRTETQYF
CDR3 DNA: TGCAGTGCTAGCCGCCAGAGAGGACTCACGCGAACGGAGACCCAGTACTTC

V gene: TRBV7-9
clone size: -
J gene: TRBJ2-7
D gene: -
CDR3 protein: CASSYATGTLSYEQYF
CDR3 DNA: TGTGCCAGCAGTTACGCGACAGGCACCCTATCCTACGAGCAGTACTTC

V gene: TRBV4-1
clone size: -
J gene: TRBJ1-1
D gene: -
CDR3 protein: CASRWGLRVNTEAFF
CDR3 DNA: TGCGCCAGCAGGTGGGGGCTTCGAGTGAACACTGAAGCTTTCTTT

V gene: TRBV20-1
clone size: -
J gene: TRBJ2-3
D gene: -
CDR3 protein: CSPRGGTDTQYF
CDR3 DNA: TGCAGCCCTAGGGGCGGAACAGATACGCAGTATTTT

V gene: TRBV14
clone size: -
J gene: TRBJ2-7
D gene: TRBD1
CDR3 protein: CASSSQGYEQYF
CDR3 DNA: TGTGCCAGCAGCTCACAGGGGTACGAGCAGTACTTC

V gene: TRBV10-3
clone size: -
J gene: TRBJ2-7
D gene: TRBD2
CDR3 protein: CAIRGGRRDSYEQYF
CDR3 DNA: TGTGCCATCAGGGGAGGGCGGAGGGACTCCTACGAGCAGTACTTC

V gene: TRBV20-1
clone size: few
J gene: TRBJ1-2
D gene: TRBD1
CDR3 protein: CSATPRRTGAYYGYTF
CDR3 DNA: TGCAGTGCTACGCCAAGGAGGACAGGCGCATACTATGGCTACACCTTC

V gene: TRBV19
clone size: -
J gene: TRBJ2-7
D gene: TRBD1
CDR3 protein: CASRKGQGSYEQYF
CDR3 DNA: TGTGCCAGTAGGAAGGGACAGGGTTCCTACGAGCAGTACTTC

V gene: TRBV6-1
clone size: few
J gene: TRBJ2-5
D gene: -
CDR3 protein: CASSLRYAGETQYF
CDR3 DNA: TGTGCCAGCAGTCTTAGATACGCAGGGGAGACCCAGTACTTC

V gene: TRBV15
clone size: few
J gene: TRBJ2-2
D gene: -
CDR3 protein: CATGTAHGELFF
CDR3 DNA: TGTGCCACCGGGACTGCCCACGGGGAGCTGTTTTTT

V gene: TRBV7-9
clone size: few
J gene: TRBJ2-5
D gene: -
CDR3 protein: CASSALQGRETQYF
CDR3 DNA: TGTGCCAGCAGCGCACTACAGGGTCGGGAGACCCAGTACTTC

V gene: TRBV10-3
clone size: -
J gene: TRBJ2-5
D gene: -
CDR3 protein: CAISGTEETQYF
CDR3 DNA: TGTGCCATCAGTGGGACAGAAGAGACCCAGTACTTC

V gene: TRBV28
clone size: -
J gene: TRBJ2-7
D gene: -
CDR3 protein: CASTHAKSSYEQYF
CDR3 DNA: TGTGCCAGCACCCATGCTAAGAGCTCCTACGAGCAGTACTTC

V gene: TRBV20-1
clone size: few
J gene: TRBJ2-3
D gene: TRBD1
CDR3 protein: CSALTGVIDTQYF
CDR3 DNA: TGCAGTGCCCTGACAGGGGTAATCGATACGCAGTATTTT

V gene: TRBV5-4
clone size: -
J gene: TRBJ2-3
D gene: -
CDR3 protein: CASSSGGATLWDTQYF
CDR3 DNA: TGTGCCAGCAGCTCCGGGGGAGCGACACTTTGGGATACGCAGTATTTT

V gene: TRBV20-1
clone size: few
J gene: TRBJ2-1
D gene: -
CDR3 protein: CSAPGPDYNEQFF
CDR3 DNA: TGCAGTGCCCCGGGACCCGACTACAATGAGCAGTTCTTC

V gene: TRBV20-1
clone size: -
J gene: TRBJ2-1
D gene: TRBD2
CDR3 protein: CSARLDRGLAGYNEQFF
CDR3 DNA: TGCAGTGCTAGGTTGGACCGGGGACTAGCGGGTTACAATGAGCAGTTCTTC

V gene: TRBV10-3
clone size: few
J gene: TRBJ1-6
D gene: TRBD1
CDR3 protein: CAISEGSGGNSPLHF
CDR3 DNA: TGTGCCATCAGTGAGGGTTCAGGGGGAAATTCACCCCTCCACTTT

V gene: TRBV5-4
clone size: -
J gene: TRBJ2-1
D gene: TRBD2
CDR3 protein: CASSLVLGGYNEQFF
CDR3 DNA: TGTGCCAGCAGCTTGGTTCTCGGGGGGTACAATGAGCAGTTCTTC

V gene: TRBV19
clone size: -
J gene: TRBJ2-7
D gene: -
CDR3 protein: CASSGAYEQYF
CDR3 DNA: TGTGCCAGTTCAGGGGCCTACGAGCAGTACTTC

V gene: TRBV27
clone size: -
J gene: TRBJ1-6
D gene: -
CDR3 protein: CASSLSSPRGSSYNSPLHF
CDR3 DNA: TGTGCCAGCAGTTTATCCTCCCCCCGTGGAAGCTCCTATAATTCACCCCTCCACTTT

V gene: TRBV7-2
clone size: -
J gene: TRBJ2-7
D gene: -
CDR3 protein: CASSRDHYNTYEQYF
CDR3 DNA: TGTGCCAGCAGTCGGGACCACTACAACACCTACGAGCAGTACTTC

V gene: TRBV5-4
clone size: -
J gene: TRBJ2-5
D gene: TRBD2
CDR3 protein: CASTNSGGRGETQYF
CDR3 DNA: TGTGCCAGCACCAATTCCGGCGGGAGGGGGGAGACCCAGTACTTC

V gene: TRBV20-1
clone size: -
J gene: TRBJ1-1
D gene: -
CDR3 protein: CSASPPGRNTEAFF
CDR3 DNA: TGCAGTGCTAGCCCCCCGGGGAGAAACACTGAAGCTTTCTTT

V gene: TRBV29-1
clone size: -
J gene: TRBJ2-5
D gene: -
CDR3 protein: CSVDSVETQYF
CDR3 DNA: TGCAGCGTGGACAGTGTGGAGACCCAGTACTTC

V gene: TRBV28
clone size: -
J gene: TRBJ1-1
D gene: -
CDR3 protein: CASNSIGRMNTEAFF
CDR3 DNA: TGTGCCAGCAACTCGATCGGGAGGATGAACACTGAAGCTTTCTTT

V gene: TRBV7-2
clone size: few
J gene: TRBJ1-5
D gene: -
CDR3 protein: CASSPGQPPQPQHF
CDR3 DNA: TGTGCCAGCAGTCCGGGACAACCTCCTCAGCCCCAGCATTTT

V gene: TRBV7-9
clone size: -
J gene: TRBJ1-1
D gene: -
CDR3 protein: CASSLVSGNTEAFF
CDR3 DNA: TGTGCCAGCAGCTTAGTTTCAGGGAACACTGAAGCTTTCTTT

V gene: TRBV5-4
clone size: -
J gene: TRBJ2-1
D gene: TRBD2
CDR3 protein: CASVKRESNEQFF
CDR3 DNA: TGTGCCAGCGTTAAGCGGGAGAGCAATGAGCAGTTCTTC

V gene: TRBV28
clone size: few
J gene: TRBJ1-6
D gene: TRBD1
CDR3 protein: CASRDRGQGSPLHF
CDR3 DNA: TGTGCCAGCAGAGACAGGGGGCAAGGCTCACCCCTCCACTTT

V gene: TRBV20-1
clone size: few
J gene: TRBJ1-2
D gene: -
CDR3 protein: CSARRGITNYGYTF
CDR3 DNA: TGCAGTGCTAGGAGGGGGATTACTAACTATGGCTACACCTTC

V gene: TRBV7-9
clone size: -
J gene: TRBJ2-5
D gene: TRBD1
CDR3 protein: CASSYGTVKETQYF
CDR3 DNA: TGTGCCAGCAGCTATGGGACAGTTAAAGAGACCCAGTACTTC

V gene: TRBV28
clone size: few
J gene: TRBJ2-3
D gene: TRBD1
CDR3 protein: CASSSSGQGPDTQYF
CDR3 DNA: TGTGCCAGCAGTTCCTCGGGACAGGGGCCAGATACGCAGTATTTT

V gene: TRBV28
clone size: few
J gene: TRBJ1-2
D gene: -
CDR3 protein: CASSLSEQRGYTF
CDR3 DNA: TGTGCCAGCAGTTTATCTGAACAACGTGGCTACACCTTC

V gene: TRBV28
clone size: -
J gene: TRBJ2-7
D gene: TRBD1
CDR3 protein: CASRGQGNYEQYF
CDR3 DNA: TGTGCCAGCAGGGGACAGGGAAACTACGAGCAGTACTTC